Sequencing of this TCR beta chain was carried out in a study of identical twins. Germline V gives CDR1 DFQATT, CDR2 SNEGSKA (reference sequence). V was shortened by 1 base and J by 9 bases, with 10 bases between the two germline ends. The CDR3 length is 12 residues. All donors were healthy, and all were Caucasian. TCRdb ran MiXCR on the 5' RACE reads and lists one entry per CDR3 protein. This sample has roughly 1.6 million distinct CDR3 sequences, with about 32% found just once. Sequencing input: cord blood. This TCR was sampled from a newborn girl in good health. The rearrangement links TRBV20-1 to TRBJ1-5; D is uncertain. CDR3 sequence reads: CSARVWAGPQHF. The CDR3 DNA sequence: TGCAGTGCTAGAGTATGGGCAGGGCCCCAGCATTTT.